This entry concerns a single T cell receptor (beta chain). Its antigen is unidentified. The sample belongs to a study of OX40 agonist ivuxolimab in advanced cancers. The wider study: While on treatment, patients had intravenous ivuxolimab at 0.01 to 10 mg/kg every 2 weeks. Broader study findings: Fewer expanded clones were found on average in CD4+ than in CD8+ T cells. The investigators did not determine what antigen specificity the expanded peripheral T cells had.

Excluded were patients having autoimmune disease history or systemic immunosuppression. Per the germline V gene, CDR1 is SGHRS and CDR2 is YFSETQ. After removal of 0 bases from V and 8 bases from J, the junction contained 10 bases not matched to a gene. The CDR3 runs to 16 residues. Assay used: immunoSEQ multiplex PCR; TCRdb lists only in-frame clones, some missing. The sample lists 35,000 to 40,000 clones, approximately 82% seen once, with 22% in the top ten. This TCR was sampled from an adult with an advanced solid tumor such as melanoma, head and neck, liver or kidney cancer. Sequences were derived from CD4+ or CD8+ T cells sorted from blood, sampled in a trial of the OX40 agonist ivuxolimab. This chain joins TRBV5-1 and TRBJ2-1; 8 positions agree with TRBD2. The CDR3 here is CASSLEAGAALDEQFF. The DNA for the CDR3 is TGCGCCAGCAGCTTGGAAGCGGGGGCGGCTCTCGATGAGCAGTTCTTC.